This TCR beta chain appears in the sequencing data of a study (dated by TCRdb to the mid-2010s). Regarding the research as a whole: The study tested whether tumor-infiltrating Tregs in breast cancer are recruited from blood Tregs or converted in situ from other CD4+ T cell subsets.

This clonotype was seen at least ten times. Its antigen remains undetermined. The record has no base qualities; no much larger clone is one base away. Cells that were CD4+CD25+CD127-/low were the ones isolated as Tregs. Tregs, naive and memory CD4+ T cells from tumor, blood and ipsilateral draining lymph nodes of a few breast cancer patients underwent full-length TCR alpha and beta sequencing. Tumor tissue, along with lymph nodes from ipsilateral axillary dissection, was perfused with PBS, minced, and then digested using collagenase I and hyaluronidase. A purity exceeding 90% was confirmed by FACS for the sorted cell populations. CDR1 SQVTM and CDR2 ANQGSEA were looked up in the germline V gene. Its CDR3 holds 13 amino acids, cysteine through phenylalanine. Just the 39-base CDR3 DNA is kept, in frame starting at base 1. Trimming costs V 6 bases and J 2 bases, and their ends lie 11 bases apart. Full-length TCR variable regions were amplified by 5' RACE PCR with constant-region reverse primers, followed by semi-nested PCR with Nested Universal Primer A. The ReliaPrep RNA Cell Miniprep System was used to extract total RNA, which was then reverse transcribed into 5'RACE-ready cDNA with the SMARTer RACE 5'/3' Kit. Multiplex adaptors were used to barcode the full-length TCR alpha and beta libraries, which were then sequenced on an Illumina MiSeq. Concerning the study's data processing: For each of nine subset-tissue groups, sequencing data from the five patients were combined, and the groups were compared by unsupervised clustering of TCR gene usage. Repertoire similarity was calculated with the Morisita-Horn index, weighting shared sequences by their contribution to each repertoire. TCRdb applied fastp at Q25 and MiXCR to the public reads, then kept only in-frame beta chains. Rows are combined by CDR3 protein, so each entry shows the most common genes and DNA. It is TCRdb's table, rather than the study itself, that gives the V and J calls and clone size. The sample data list roughly 58,000 distinct CDR3 sequences, and around 20% of these were observed just once. The ten biggest clones cover about 2.9% of the sample.

Findings and caveats that apply to the study as a whole: The greatest overlap of tumor-infiltrating Treg TCR alpha and beta sequences was observed with tumor naive CD4+ T cells, followed by blood naive CD4+ T cells. Tumor memory CD4+ T cell TCR gene usage was found to cluster with blood and lymph node memory CD4+ cells and with lymph node naive CD4+ cells. The validation in the larger cohort was limited to a single TCR beta V-J rearrangement instead of whole repertoires.

The source is a female donor with breast cancer. The chain uses TRBV29-1 and TRBJ1-3, with the D gene not confidently named. Material for sequencing was tumor-infiltrating Tregs sorted from the breast tumor. At the DNA level, the sequence is TGCAGCGTACAGACCAACGCTGGAAACACCATATATTTT. Its translation is CSVQTNAGNTIYF.